This T cell receptor beta chain appears in the sequencing data of a study of CD8 T cells in Susac syndrome. In its sample, this clonotype was seen a few times. RNA was extracted with the RNeasy kit, and a quantity of 0.5 to 1 ug was reverse transcribed using random hexamers. TCRdb reanalysed the immunoSEQ multiplex PCR reads using MiXCR and keeps one entry per CDR3 protein. Found here are about 150,000 distinct CDR3 sequences, 90% to 95% of them singletons; the top ten hold 0.09% to 0.095%. V dropped 3 bases and J dropped 2 bases, with 11 bases sitting between them. The CDR3 totals 14 residues. Germline V gene sequence: CDR1 MNHNS, CDR2 SASEGT.

The V and J genes are TRBV6-1 and TRBJ2-7; the D gene could be TRBD1 or TRBD2 (5 bases each). This TCR came from a human donor with multiple sclerosis. Sample: CD4+ T cells from PBMCs. In DNA, the CDR3 is TGTGCCAGCAGTGATACGCAGGGACCCTACGAGCAGTACTTC. Protein sequence: CASSDTQGPYEQYF.